Each of the 5 T cell receptor beta chains below was sequenced from the same sample in a study of post-analysis software for immune sequencing data. General study points: Patients showed TRBV5-6, TRBV5-1 and TRBV20-1 among four to six TRBV segments more frequent than in controls.

Their antigens are not known. Each TCR beta cDNA library carried unique molecular identifiers. MiXCR, run by TCRdb on the PCR reads, gives a single entry per CDR3 protein. The sample consists of hundreds of thousands of distinct CDR3 sequences, around 34% of them appearing once. Sequenced sample: blood. The receptors here all came from a girl aged 10 to 17 with multiple sclerosis.

This clonotype was picked up many times. The DNA of the CDR3 is TGTGCCAGCAGCCAAGAAGCGGGAGGGCCCACAGATACGCAGTATTTT. Translating gives CASSQEAGGPTDTQYF. This sequence joins TRBV4-2 and TRBJ2-3; TRBD2 matches 10 bases. The CDR3 runs 16 residues. From germline, CDR1 is LGHNA and CDR2 YNFKEQ. The J segment lost 2 bases and the V segment lost 0 bases, leaving 2 bases of the junction unmatched.

This clonotype was detected many times. The chain has TRBV5-1 and TRBJ2-3, with D unresolved. V was clipped by 2 bases and J by 2 bases, with 9 bases between them. The CDR3 covers 14 residues. CDR1 is SGHRS and CDR2 is YFSETQ in the germline V gene. CDR3 nucleotide sequence: TGCGCCAGCAGCTTTGGCGGAGACACAGATACGCAGTATTTT. Protein: CASSFGGDTDTQYF.

This clonotype was counted at least ten times. CDR3 in DNA: TGCAGTGCTAGAGAGCTTCTCTACAATGAGCAGTTCTTC. It encodes CSARELLYNEQFF. The chain is built from TRBV20-1 and TRBJ2-1, with D hard to call. CDR1 and CDR2 from the germline V gene are DFQATT and SNEGSKA (reference sequence). This CDR3 has 13 residues. Between the trimmed V and J ends, which lost 0 bases and 3 bases, there was a span of 6 bases.

With respect to this clonotype: A read error may explain this, as a much larger clone is one base away. The chain carries TRBV4-1 and TRBJ2-5; the D call may be TRBD1 or TRBD2 (5 bases each). The CDR3 totals 16 residues. Germline CDR1 is MGHRA and CDR2 is YSYEKL. CDR3 sequence reads: CASGQESGTAQETQYF. CDR3 sequence (DNA): TGCGCCAGCGGCCAAGAATCCGGGACGGCACAAGAGACCCAGTACTTC.

The table lists this clonotype with many counts. V gene TRBV14 combines with J gene TRBJ2-1; D is ambiguous. Per the germline V gene, CDR1 is SGHDN and CDR2 is FVKESK. Trimming shortened V by 2 bases and J by 5 bases, and 1 base separated the two germline ends. This CDR3 has 11 amino acids. The CDR3 reads CASSQNNEQFF. DNA for the CDR3: TGTGCCAGCAGCCAAAACAATGAGCAGTTCTTC.